This T cell receptor (beta chain) was sequenced during a study of blood T cell repertoires in COVID-19. Study details: There were acute and convalescent COVID-19 samples, and they came from the United States, Italy and Spain. T cells, B-cell-depleted T cells, or PBMCs provided the cDNA or gDNA that served as material.

As handled by the study authors: For nucleated cells, counts were estimated from reference gene primer amplification. Clones were read by immunoSEQ multiplex PCR, and TCRdb kept only the in-frame ones, dropping some. V, J and clone size were drawn from that table, and D and trimming were deduced from the DNA. The repertoire holds 15,000 to 20,000 clones, about 81% seen once, with about 8.1% in the top ten. This sequence originates from a man in his 60s with acute or convalescent COVID-19. The sample consisted of peripheral blood.

CDR3 residues: CASSELAGGLTDTQYF. In nucleotides, the CDR3 is TGTGCCAGCAGCGAACTAGCGGGGGGGCTAACAGATACGCAGTATTTT. V is TRBV5-4 and J is TRBJ2-3; 13 positions match TRBD2. Germline V gene lookup returns CDR1 SGHNT and CDR2 YYREEE (reference sequence). CDR3 length: 16 amino acids. Trimming cost V 4 bases and J 3 bases; bases outside gene matches: 5.